The entry below gives a single T cell receptor (beta chain) sequence along with its context. The CDR3 is made up of 12 amino acids. V gave up 1 base and J gave up 5 bases, with 7 bases separating them. Germline CDR1 reads SGHTS; CDR2 reads YDEGEE. The data are from a study of blood T cell repertoires in COVID-19. Study background: In each case, the material was cDNA or gDNA derived from T cells, B-cell-depleted T cells, or PBMCs.

Per the authors' pipeline: Scientists estimated how many nucleated cells there were by amplifying reference gene primers. Produced via immunoSEQ multiplex PCR; TCRdb's table is partial and in-frame only. That table supplies the V and J calls and clone size; D and trimming were determined from the DNA. The table lists 200,000 or so clones, around 79% of them singletons, with around a sixth in the top ten. The chain employs TRBV5-8 and TRBJ2-7; D is undetermined. Sequencing was performed on peripheral blood. This receptor was obtained from a man aged 60-69 years with active or convalescent COVID-19. In DNA form, the CDR3 reads TGTGCCAGCAGCTTGAACACCAACGAGCAGTACTTC. Its translation: CASSLNTNEQYF.